These 18 T cell receptor beta chains share one sample of origin, sequenced in a study of T-cell reconstitution after alpha-beta-depleted transplantation in children. The authors prepared the TCRbeta library with unique molecular identifiers. From the PCR reads, TCRdb called clonotypes with MiXCR, one entry per CDR3 protein. Of about half a million distinct CDR3 sequences in the sample, approximately 13% are singletons; the top ten hold over 5.5%. The material sequenced was PBMCs from the stem cell graft donor, taken from the stem cell graft. The receptor source for this set is a human donor who donated a stem cell graft to a child with combined immunodeficiency.

The V and J genes are TRBV20-1 and TRBJ2-7, with 9 bases that match TRBD2. Germline loops: CDR1 DFQATT, CDR2 SNEGSKA (reference sequence). This CDR3 is built from 14 residues. J lost 5 bases, V lost 6 bases, and 11 bases had no gene match. The CDR3 DNA follows: TGCAGTGCCCCTAAAGCGGGAGGTTTCAACGAGCAGTACTTC. Protein product: CSAPKAGGFNEQYF.

This clonotype was seen a few times. CDR3 DNA sequence: TGTGCCAGCAGCAAACCCGGGACTAGCGGGATGAACAATGAGCAGTTCTTC. Protein sequence: CASSKPGTSGMNNEQFF. The chain links TRBV3-1 to TRBJ2-1; 13 positions match TRBD2. There are 17 residues in the CDR3. The V gene end was trimmed by 5 bases and the J gene end by 5 bases; junction bases not matched to a gene: 9. Per the germline V gene, CDR1 is LGHDT and CDR2 is YNNKEL (reference sequence).

Many counts were recorded for this clonotype. The CDR3 DNA reads as TGTGCCAGCAGTCCAGCAACCGGCAGGGGAGTCAATGAGCAGTTCTTC. Translated: CASSPATGRGVNEQFF. The rearrangement links TRBV12-3 or TRBV12-4 to TRBJ2-1; tentatively, D is TRBD1 (6 bases). CDR3 size: 16 residues. The ends were cut back, 5 bases at V and 6 bases at J, with 20 bases in the middle.

This clonotype came up a few times. The chain couples TRBV20-1 to TRBJ1-5; D remains ambiguous. CDR3 length: 17 amino acids. CDR1 and CDR2 (germline): DFQATT, SNEGSKA (reference sequence). The ends were cut back, 0 bases at V and 1 base at J, with 16 bases in the middle. The CDR3: CSARDSRGRWSNQPQHF. Here the CDR3 DNA reads TGCAGTGCTAGAGACTCCCGCGGGAGATGGAGCAATCAGCCCCAGCATTTT.

The chain employs TRBV11-2 and TRBJ2-2; 10 bases fit TRBD2. V was pared by 1 base and J by 4 bases, with 12 bases of the junction left unmatched. The CDR3 is made up of 19 amino acids. Germline values: CDR1 SGHAT, CDR2 FQNNGV. The DNA for the CDR3 is TGTGCCAGCAGCTTAGGCAATCCTAGCGGGAGTTCGAGCACCGGGGAGCTGTTTTTT. It yields the protein CASSLGNPSGSSSTGELFF.

This chain joins TRBV12-3 or TRBV12-4 and TRBJ2-5; unclear D gene. V was shortened by 5 bases and J by 4 bases, with 14 bases between the two germline ends. This CDR3 has 14 residues. In DNA, the CDR3 is TGTGCCAGCAGTGCCTATAGGTTGGGAGAGACCCAGTACTTC. Protein: CASSAYRLGETQYF.

V and J are TRBV4-3 and TRBJ2-1, with no clear D. The CDR3 extends over 15 amino acids. CDR1 and CDR2 from the germline V gene are LGHNA and YSLEER. The V end was cut by 3 bases, the J end by 2 bases, with 11 bases between. CDR3 coding DNA: TGCGCCAGCAGCCAGGGTATCGACCCCTACAATGAGCAGTTCTTC. This encodes CASSQGIDPYNEQFF.

The chain recombines TRBV28 with TRBJ2-2, with a weak D call TRBD1 (5 bases). Trimming took off 3 bases at V and 0 bases at J, with 11 bases between the two ends. Germline CDR1 is MDHEN and CDR2 is SYDVKM. The CDR3 covers 16 residues. The CDR3 nucleotides are TGTGCCAGCAGTTTTCTTTGGGGCTCGAACACCGGGGAGCTGTTTTTT. Its translation: CASSFLWGSNTGELFF.

The chain recombines TRBV6-1 with TRBJ1-5; weak D call: TRBD1 (6 bases). This CDR3 contains 13 residues. The ends were cut back, 6 bases at V and 5 bases at J, with 11 bases in the middle. Looked up from germline, CDR1 is MNHNS and CDR2 is SASEGT. CDR3 nucleotides: TGTGCCAGCAGGTCGACAGGCCATCAGCCCCAGCATTTT. Translation: CASRSTGHQPQHF.

The rearrangement uses TRBV19 and TRBJ2-3; TRBD1 matches at 7 bases. CDR1 and CDR2 from the germline V gene are LNHDA and SQIVND (reference sequence). The CDR3 sequence is 18 residues long. The V and J ends lost 3 bases and 0 bases, in that order; junction bases with no gene match: 12. CDR3 coding DNA: TGTGCCAGTAGTATGGGTACGTTTTCAGGGGGAAGCACAGATACGCAGTATTTT. This codes for CASSMGTFSGGSTDTQYF. The full variable domain, completed using reference TRBV19 and TRBJ2-3, is DGGITQSPKYLFRKEGQNVTLSCEQNLNHDAMYWYRQDPGQGLRLIYYSQIVNDFQKGDIAEGYSVSREKKESFPLTVTSAQKNPTAFYLCASSMGTFSGGSTDTQYFGPGTRLTVL.

This clonotype was picked up many times. The gene calls are TRBV12-3 or TRBV12-4 and TRBJ1-1; D may be TRBD1 (5 bases). Trimming pared 2 bases from V and 5 bases from J, leaving 12 bases between. The CDR3 has 14 residues. CDR3 DNA: TGTGCCAGCAGTTTAACGGGGCCGGCGACTGAAGCTTTCTTT. Protein sequence: CASSLTGPATEAFF.

This clonotype was recorded many times. V gene TRBV21-1 combines with J gene TRBJ2-1; no DNA check was done on the table's D call, TRBD1. TRBV21-1 is listed as a pseudogene. This CDR3 has 13 amino acids. The chain's CDR3 is CVGGTGFYNEQFF. For the CDR3, the DNA is TGTGTAGGGGGGACAGGGTTCTACAATGAGCAGTTCTTC.

Many counts were recorded for this clonotype. The gene calls are TRBV7-9 and TRBJ1-5; D gene unclear. V was trimmed by 1 base and J by 5 bases, leaving 15 bases between them. Germline lookup yields CDR1 SEHNR and CDR2 FQNEAQ (reference sequence). This CDR3 is 16 amino acids long. CDR3 amino acids: CASSLGSSAADQPQHF. The CDR3 DNA sequence: TGTGCCAGCAGCTTAGGCTCGTCCGCCGCCGATCAGCCCCAGCATTTT.

At least ten counts were recorded for this clonotype. The chain joins TRBV4-3 to TRBJ2-3; the D is unclear. CDR1 is LGHNA, CDR2 YSLEER, per germline. Trimming pared 4 bases from V and 6 bases from J, leaving 20 bases between. The CDR3 loop spans 16 amino acids. CDR3 sequence (DNA): TGCGCCAGCAGCCGCGTCCAGATACCGCCTGGGGATACGCAGTATTTT. Translated: CASSRVQIPPGDTQYF.

The table lists this clonotype with a few counts. The CDR3 reads CASSFQSTEAFF. CDR3 coding DNA: TGTGCCAGCAGTTTCCAAAGCACTGAAGCTTTCTTT. The chain employs TRBV6-2 or TRBV6-3 and TRBJ1-1; the D is unclear. V was cut by 4 bases and J by 4 bases, with 7 bases left in between. This CDR3 comprises 12 residues. The germline gives CDR1 MNHEY, CDR2 SVGEGT.

V and J are TRBV7-2 and TRBJ2-7; 8 bases line up with TRBD1. With V trimmed by 5 bases and J by 4 bases, 7 bases remained unmatched. Germline values: CDR1 SGHTA, CDR2 FQGNSA. The CDR3 is 14 amino acids. The CDR3 spells CASSPGQGRYEQYF. Here the CDR3 DNA reads TGTGCCAGCAGCCCCGGACAGGGCCGGTACGAGCAGTACTTC.

This clonotype was seen more than once but under ten times. The chain joins TRBV9 to TRBJ2-1, with a possible D match to TRBD2 (6 bases). Trimming pared 1 base from V and 6 bases from J, leaving 14 bases between. The CDR3 covers 15 residues. CDR1 and CDR2 (germline): SGDLS, YYNGEE. As DNA, the CDR3 is TGTGCCAGCAGCGTAAGACCAGCGGGCGTCAATGAGCAGTTCTTC. The encoded protein is CASSVRPAGVNEQFF.

The chain employs TRBV7-6 and TRBJ2-5; D is perhaps TRBD1 (5 bases). The CDR3 loop spans 12 amino acids. The V gene's germline CDR1 is SGHVS and CDR2 FNYEAQ. The V gene lost 1 base and the J gene lost 7 bases, with 7 bases spanning the gap. CDR3 nucleotide sequence: TGTGCCAGCAGCTTAGATAGGGGGACCCAGTACTTC. Its translation: CASSLDRGTQYF.